These 30 T cell receptor beta chains originate from one sample sequenced in a study of T-cell reconstitution after alpha-beta-depleted transplantation in children. A library of TCRbeta sequences, prepared with unique molecular identifiers, was generated. TCRdb re-derived calls from the PCR reads in MiXCR, one entry per CDR3 protein. The table lists almost 500,000 distinct CDR3 sequences, over 9.5% of them singletons. The sample consisted of PBMCs, taken before TCRalphabeta/CD19-depleted stem cell transplant. All receptors derive from a child aged 2-15 years with inherited bone marrow failure, due to receive a stem cell transplant.

At least ten counts were recorded for this clonotype. The CDR3 DNA sequence: TGTGCCAGCAGTTTTATGATCAGACTAGCGGGAGGCCCAAGCTCCTACAATGAGCAGTTCTTC. This translates into CASSFMIRLAGGPSSYNEQFF. V and J are TRBV27 and TRBJ2-1; 13 positions match TRBD2. The germline gives CDR1 MNHEY, CDR2 SMNVEV (reference sequence). The CDR3 sequence is 21 residues long. J gave up 0 bases and V 3 bases, and 14 bases lay outside the gene matches.

This clonotype was detected ten times or more. The V call is TRBV12-3 or TRBV12-4, the J call TRBJ2-2, with D tentatively TRBD2 (5 bases). The CDR3 runs 14 residues. V shed 6 bases and J shed 7 bases, with 15 bases lying between them. The CDR3: CASSLNGDSGELFF. For the CDR3, the DNA is TGTGCCAGCAGCTTAAACGGGGATAGCGGGGAGCTGTTTTTT.

In its sample, this clonotype was seen many times. V and J are TRBV27 and TRBJ1-4; TRBD1 is a possible D gene (6 bases). CDR1 is MNHEY and CDR2 is SMNVEV in the germline V gene (reference sequence). V was pared by 0 bases and J by 4 bases, with 18 bases between. This CDR3 spans 18 amino acids. CDR3 amino acids: CASSLSLPRDIVNEKLFF. In DNA, the CDR3 is TGTGCCAGCAGTTTATCGTTGCCCCGGGACATAGTTAATGAAAAACTGTTTTTT.

This clonotype was recorded at least ten times. This chain links TRBV5-1 with TRBJ2-1; TRBD2 agrees at 8 bases. The V gene's germline CDR1 is SGHRS and CDR2 YFSETQ. This CDR3 region has 16 residues. The V and J ends lost 4 bases and 2 bases, in that order; junction bases with no gene match: 8. In DNA, the CDR3 is TGCGCCAGCAGCCTCACTTATAGCGGGGCCTACAATGAGCAGTTCTTC. It specifies CASSLTYSGAYNEQFF. The complete variable domain, with remaining parts taken from reference TRBV5-1 and TRBJ2-1, reads KAGVTQTPRYLIKTRGQQVTLSCSPISGHRSVSWYQQTPGQGLQFLFEYFSETQRNKGNFPGRFSGRQFSNSRSEMNVSTLELGDSALYLCASSLTYSGAYNEQFFGPGTRLTVL.

About this clonotype itself: A much larger clone is a single base away; this may be a read error. The V and J genes are TRBV5-1 and TRBJ2-1, with a weak D call TRBD2 (5 bases). Trimming took 3 bases from V and 6 from J, leaving 10 bases between them. The CDR3 is made up of 13 amino acids. Germline CDR1 is SGHRS and CDR2 is YFSETQ. DNA of the CDR3: TGCGCCAGCAGCTACCCCGGGGTCAATGAGCAGTTCTTC. Its protein product is CASSYPGVNEQFF.

This clonotype showed up just a few times. V is TRBV27 and J is TRBJ1-5; 7 positions agree with TRBD1. This CDR3 spans 13 amino acids. Germline-derived CDR1 and CDR2 are MNHEY and SMNVEV (reference sequence). V gave up 2 bases and J gave up 15 bases; unmatched junction bases: 10. CDR3 coding DNA: TGTGCCAGCAGTTTAACTAAGGACAGGCCTTTGCATTTT. Translating gives CASSLTKDRPLHF.

This clonotype was detected a few times. The chain links TRBV7-9 to TRBJ2-1, with 11 bases identical to TRBD2. Germline V CDR1 and CDR2: SEHNR, FQNEAQ (reference sequence). V lost 3 bases, J lost 9 bases, and 7 bases stayed unmatched. This CDR3 comprises 15 residues. The CDR3: CASSFASGRFLEQFF. The CDR3 coding sequence is TGTGCCAGCAGCTTCGCTAGCGGGAGGTTTCTTGAGCAGTTCTTC.

This clonotype was seen more than once but under ten times. The chain links TRBV2 to TRBJ2-5; D possibly corresponds to TRBD1 (5 bases). This CDR3 spans 15 amino acids. From germline, CDR1 is SNHLY and CDR2 FYNNEI. Trimming removed 0 bases from V and 6 bases from J, with 14 bases in between. Here the CDR3 reads CASSEALRQGQTQYF. The CDR3 DNA is TGTGCCAGCAGTGAAGCGCTTCGGCAGGGCCAGACCCAGTACTTC.

This clonotype has a count of ten or more. The chain employs TRBV4-3 and TRBJ2-2, with D perhaps TRBD1 or TRBD2 (5 bases each). The germline gives CDR1 LGHNA, CDR2 YSLEER. The CDR3 covers 17 residues. Between the trimmed V and J ends, which lost 4 bases and 6 bases, there was a span of 21 bases. The CDR3 loop is CASSPTPGTQASGELFF. CDR3 coding DNA: TGCGCCAGCAGCCCAACCCCCGGGACCCAGGCGTCCGGGGAGCTGTTTTTT.

This clonotype showed up many times. The chain links TRBV12-3 or TRBV12-4 to TRBJ2-1; D unclear. This CDR3 spans 15 amino acids. V lost 4 bases and J lost 5, with 15 bases in between. CDR3 protein: CASSSGGWVNNEQFF. The CDR3 DNA reads TGTGCCAGCAGTTCCGGTGGGTGGGTGAACAATGAGCAGTTCTTC.

V is TRBV3-1 and J is TRBJ2-7; D is undetermined. This CDR3 is built from 15 residues. Germline V gene sequence: CDR1 LGHDT, CDR2 YNNKEL (reference sequence). The germline V and J ends were trimmed by 6 bases and 5 bases, with 20 bases remaining between them. CDR3 region: CASSLLSAYGHEQYF. The CDR3 DNA sequence: TGTGCCAGCAGTCTCCTCTCGGCCTATGGTCACGAGCAGTACTTC.

This clonotype has at least ten counts. The gene calls are TRBV12-3 or TRBV12-4 and TRBJ2-5; 15 nucleotides align to TRBD2. Trimming took 7 bases from V and 5 from J; bases not matched to a gene: 11. The length of the CDR3 is 17 residues. The CDR3 is CASTLPPGTSGGETQYF. CDR3 DNA sequence: TGTGCCAGCACGCTACCGCCCGGGACTAGCGGGGGGGAGACCCAGTACTTC.

This clonotype was observed at least ten times. The CDR3 sequence: CASSLGAGGTSSTDTQYF. CDR3 nucleotide sequence: TGTGCCAGCAGCTTAGGGGCGGGAGGTACATCTAGCACAGATACGCAGTATTTT. The genes are TRBV7-6 and TRBJ2-3; 8 bases line up with TRBD2. The CDR3 consists of 18 residues. Losses at the gene ends were 1 base for V and 0 bases for J; bases not matched to a gene: 9. Looked up from germline, CDR1 is SGHVS and CDR2 is FNYEAQ.

This clonotype was observed at least ten times. This chain links TRBV6-5 with TRBJ2-5; possibly TRBD2 for D (5 bases). This CDR3 spans 13 amino acids. V was clipped by 8 bases and J by 1 base, with 11 bases between them. Germline V gives CDR1 MNHEY, CDR2 SVGAGI. In DNA, the CDR3 is TGTGCCAGCGTTAAACTAGGCCAAGAGACCCAGTACTTC. Translated, it gives CASVKLGQETQYF.

Concerning this clonotype: A single base separates this from a much larger clone, so it may be a read error. The chain couples TRBV7-9 to TRBJ2-1; the D is unclear. Per germline, CDR1 SEHNR and CDR2 FQNEAQ (reference sequence). Trimming stripped 4 bases from V and 4 bases from J, with 5 bases between. CDR3 length: 12 residues. Written as DNA, the CDR3 is TGTGCCAGCAGCTCCTGTTACAATGAGCAGTTCTTC. It specifies CASSSCYNEQFF.

This clonotype was found many times. This rearrangement joins TRBV7-2 to TRBJ2-7; D remains ambiguous. Germline CDR1 reads SGHTA; CDR2 reads FQGNSA. The CDR3 runs 11 residues. The germline V and J ends were trimmed by 4 bases and 6 bases, with 7 bases remaining between them. In DNA form, the CDR3 reads TGTGCCAGCAGCTATACTTCCGAGCAGTACTTC. Amino acid sequence: CASSYTSEQYF.

This clonotype was seen at least ten times. This chain uses TRBV4-1 with TRBJ2-7; 9 nucleotides line up with TRBD2. Trimming cost V 4 bases and J 4 bases; bases outside gene matches: 8. The germline V gene has CDR1 MGHRA and CDR2 YSYEKL. The CDR3 is made up of 15 amino acids. This chain's CDR3 is CASSPNSGRPYEQYF. DNA of the CDR3: TGCGCCAGCAGCCCTAATAGCGGGAGACCTTACGAGCAGTACTTC.

The V and J genes are TRBV7-2 and TRBJ2-1; 8 nucleotides match TRBD2. CDR1 SGHTA and CDR2 FQGNSA come from the germline V gene. V dropped 4 bases and J dropped 9; count of bases not matched to a gene: 8. The CDR3 is 14 residues long. For the CDR3, the DNA is TGTGCCAGCAGCTACGGACTAGCCCTCTTTGAGCAGTTCTTC. Amino acid sequence: CASSYGLALFEQFF. The whole variable domain, filled in from reference TRBV7-2 and TRBJ2-1, reads GAGVSQSPSNKVTEKGKDVELRCDPISGHTALYWYRQSLGQGLEFLIYFQGNSAPDKSGLPSDRFSAERTGGSVSTLTIQRTQQEDSAVYLCASSYGLALFEQFFGPGTRLTVL.

V gene TRBV6-5 combines with J gene TRBJ2-7, with TRBD2 as a possible D gene (5 bases). This CDR3 comprises 15 residues. Germline CDR1 reads MNHEY; CDR2 reads SVGAGI. Trimming left V 6 bases short and J 0 bases short, with 15 bases between. CDR3 residues: CASRSSSTYSYEQYF. CDR3 sequence (DNA): TGTGCCAGCAGGTCTAGCTCGACTTACTCCTACGAGCAGTACTTC.

This clonotype was seen ten or more times. This chain connects TRBV20-1 to TRBJ2-7; D is uncertain. This CDR3 is 12 amino acids long. Germline V lookup: CDR1 DFQATT, CDR2 SNEGSKA (reference sequence). The germline V and J ends were trimmed by 0 bases and 3 bases, with 6 bases remaining between them. CDR3 in amino acids: CSARDYGYEQYF. The CDR3 region has the DNA TGCAGTGCTAGAGATTACGGCTACGAGCAGTACTTC.

Ten or more counts support this clonotype. The chain carries TRBV30 and TRBJ2-2; either TRBD1 or TRBD2 may supply D (5 bases each). Germline assignment: CDR1 GTSNPN and CDR2 SVGIG (reference sequence). The germline V and J ends were trimmed by 0 bases and 4 bases, with 15 bases remaining between them. There are 16 residues in the CDR3. The CDR3 DNA reads as TGTGCCTGGAGTGTCCCCCGGGACGGAGGCACCGGGGAGCTGTTTTTT. Translation: CAWSVPRDGGTGELFF.

This clonotype has at least ten counts. The V gene is TRBV4-2, the J gene TRBJ2-7, with D perhaps matching TRBD2 (5 bases). V lost 3 bases to trimming and J lost 3 bases, with 18 bases between them. This CDR3 is built from 16 residues. CDR1 LGHNA and CDR2 YNFKEQ come from the germline V gene. This CDR3 reads CASSHAGGGANYEQYF. For the CDR3, the DNA is TGTGCCAGCAGCCATGCGGGTGGCGGAGCAAACTACGAGCAGTACTTC.

This clonotype occurred many times. The chain has TRBV5-4 and TRBJ1-6, with TRBD1 matching 8 bases. This CDR3 region has 16 residues. V dropped 4 bases and J dropped 6; count of bases not matched to a gene: 9. Per the germline V gene, CDR1 is SGHNT and CDR2 is YYREEE (reference sequence). Written as DNA, the CDR3 is TGTGCCAGCAGCCCGAGGGGGCAGGGGGCTAATTCACCCCTCCACTTT. Translation: CASSPRGQGANSPLHF.

This clonotype was seen ten or more times. The V gene is TRBV4-1, the J gene TRBJ2-7; the match to TRBD2 covers 8 bases. Germline V gene lookup returns CDR1 MGHRA and CDR2 YSYEKL. Unmatched junction bases numbered 10, after V lost 0 bases and J lost 6 bases. CDR3 length: 16 residues. The CDR3 DNA reads TGCGCCAGCAGCCAAGAGGCGATAGCGGGAACTACCGAGCAGTACTTC. Translation: CASSQEAIAGTTEQYF.

This clonotype showed up many times. The chain joins TRBV6-1 to TRBJ1-6, with no clear D. The V gene's germline CDR1 is MNHNS and CDR2 SASEGT. CDR3 length: 15 residues. Trimming removed 6 bases at V and 8 bases at J, with 17 bases between. CDR3 region: CASRSTWNGDSPLHF. The DNA of the CDR3 is TGTGCCAGCAGGAGCACGTGGAACGGGGATTCACCCCTCCACTTT.

This clonotype was seen many times. The chain links TRBV27 to TRBJ2-5, with D possibly being TRBD1 or TRBD2 (5 bases each). CDR3 size: 14 residues. V was clipped by 4 bases and J by 4 bases, with 13 bases between them. Germline CDR1 and CDR2: MNHEY and SMNVEV (reference sequence). The CDR3 protein is CASSSGRAGETQYF. CDR3 nucleotides: TGTGCCAGCAGTTCGGGACGGGCGGGAGAGACCCAGTACTTC.

This clonotype was seen many times. This chain links TRBV4-3 with TRBJ2-1; 7 nucleotides align to TRBD2. The germline V gene encodes CDR1 LGHNA and CDR2 YSLEER. V trimming: 0 bases; J trimming: 4 bases; junction bases outside the gene matches: 3. The CDR3 loop spans 15 amino acids. The CDR3 DNA is TGCGCCAGCAGCCAAGAGCCTAGCGGTTACAATGAGCAGTTCTTC. Translating gives CASSQEPSGYNEQFF.

A few counts support this clonotype. The rearrangement joins TRBV14 to TRBJ2-7; TRBD1 matches 9 bases. The CDR3 runs to 16 residues. CDR1 is SGHDN, CDR2 FVKESK, per germline. V lost 1 base, J lost 3 bases, and 7 bases stayed unmatched. The CDR3 reads CASSQALGTGNYEQYF. The DNA of the CDR3 is TGTGCCAGCAGCCAAGCTCTGGGGACAGGGAACTACGAGCAGTACTTC. The full variable domain, its missing parts supplied by reference TRBV14 and TRBJ2-7, is EAGVTQFPSHSVIEKGQTVTLRCDPISGHDNLYWYRRVMGKEIKFLLHFVKESKQDESGMPNNRFLAERTGGTYSTLKVQPAELEDSGVYFCASSQALGTGNYEQYFGPGTRLTVT.

This clonotype was seen ten or more times. V is TRBV12-3 or TRBV12-4 and J is TRBJ1-1, with no clear D. The CDR3 spans 11 residues. Between the trimmed V and J ends, which lost 7 bases and 3 bases, there was a span of 6 bases. The CDR3 sequence is CASNRDTEAFF. In DNA, the CDR3 is TGTGCCAGCAACCGGGACACTGAAGCTTTCTTT.

The chain joins TRBV12-3 or TRBV12-4 to TRBJ1-4, with 11 bases identical to TRBD1. The ends lost 1 base at V and 3 bases at J; junction bases unmatched: 7. This CDR3 is built from 18 residues. In DNA form, the CDR3 reads TGTGCCAGCAGTTTAGGGGGGGACAGGGGGTGGTCTAATGAAAAACTGTTTTTT. This encodes CASSLGGDRGWSNEKLFF.